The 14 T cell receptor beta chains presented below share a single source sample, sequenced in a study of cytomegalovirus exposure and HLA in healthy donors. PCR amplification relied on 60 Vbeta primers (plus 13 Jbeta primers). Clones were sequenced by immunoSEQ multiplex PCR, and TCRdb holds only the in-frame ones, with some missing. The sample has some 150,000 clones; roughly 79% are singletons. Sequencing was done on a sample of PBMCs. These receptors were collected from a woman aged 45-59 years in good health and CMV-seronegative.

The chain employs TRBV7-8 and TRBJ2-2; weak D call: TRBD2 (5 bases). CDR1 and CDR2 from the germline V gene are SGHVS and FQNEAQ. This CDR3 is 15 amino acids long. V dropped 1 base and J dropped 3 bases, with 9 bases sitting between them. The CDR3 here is CASSLEADYTGELFF. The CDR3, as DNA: TGTGCCAGCAGCTTAGAAGCGGATTACACCGGGGAGCTGTTTTTT.

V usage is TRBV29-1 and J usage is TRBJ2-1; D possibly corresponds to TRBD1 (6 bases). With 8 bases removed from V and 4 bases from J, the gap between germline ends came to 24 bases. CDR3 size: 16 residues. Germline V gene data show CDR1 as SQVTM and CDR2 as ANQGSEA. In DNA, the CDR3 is TGCAGCATCAGGACAGCGGCTATACAGGGATACAATGAGCAGTTCTTC. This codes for CSIRTAAIQGYNEQFF.

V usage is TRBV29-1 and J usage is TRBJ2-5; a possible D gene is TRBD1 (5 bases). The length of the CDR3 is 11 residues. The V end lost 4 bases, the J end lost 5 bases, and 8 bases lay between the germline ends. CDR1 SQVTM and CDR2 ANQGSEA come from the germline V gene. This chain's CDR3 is CSVGAGETQYF. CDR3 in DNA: TGCAGCGTTGGGGCAGGGGAGACCCAGTACTTC.

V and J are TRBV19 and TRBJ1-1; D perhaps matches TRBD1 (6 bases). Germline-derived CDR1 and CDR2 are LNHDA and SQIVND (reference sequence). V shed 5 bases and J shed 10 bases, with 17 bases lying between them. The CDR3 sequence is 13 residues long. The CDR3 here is CASSLFQGSAAFF. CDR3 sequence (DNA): TGTGCCAGTAGTCTATTTCAGGGGAGCGCAGCTTTCTTT.

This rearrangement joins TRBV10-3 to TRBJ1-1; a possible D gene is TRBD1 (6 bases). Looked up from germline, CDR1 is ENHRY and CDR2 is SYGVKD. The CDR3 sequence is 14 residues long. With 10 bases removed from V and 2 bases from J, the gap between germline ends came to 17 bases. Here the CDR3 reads CATVRTEGNTEAFF. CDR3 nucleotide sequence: TGTGCCACCGTCCGGACAGAGGGAAACACTGAAGCTTTCTTT.

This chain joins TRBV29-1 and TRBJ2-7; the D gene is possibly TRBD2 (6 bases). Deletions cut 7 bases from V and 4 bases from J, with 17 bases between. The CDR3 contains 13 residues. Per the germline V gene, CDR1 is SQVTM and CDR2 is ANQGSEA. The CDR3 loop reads CSGTSGGPYEQYF. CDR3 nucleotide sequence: TGCAGCGGTACCTCCGGAGGGCCTTACGAGCAGTACTTC.

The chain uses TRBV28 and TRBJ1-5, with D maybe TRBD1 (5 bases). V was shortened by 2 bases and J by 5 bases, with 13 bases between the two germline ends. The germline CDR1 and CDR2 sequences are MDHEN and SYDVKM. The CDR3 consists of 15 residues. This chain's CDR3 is CASSLDRSSHQPQHF. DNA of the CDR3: TGTGCCAGCAGTTTAGACAGATCTAGTCATCAGCCCCAGCATTTT.

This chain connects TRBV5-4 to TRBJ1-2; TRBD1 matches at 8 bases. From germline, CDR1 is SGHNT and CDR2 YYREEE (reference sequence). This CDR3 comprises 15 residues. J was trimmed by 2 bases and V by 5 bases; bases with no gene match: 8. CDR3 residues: CASRAYQGANYGYTF. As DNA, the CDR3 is TGTGCCAGCAGAGCTTATCAGGGGGCGAACTATGGCTACACCTTC.

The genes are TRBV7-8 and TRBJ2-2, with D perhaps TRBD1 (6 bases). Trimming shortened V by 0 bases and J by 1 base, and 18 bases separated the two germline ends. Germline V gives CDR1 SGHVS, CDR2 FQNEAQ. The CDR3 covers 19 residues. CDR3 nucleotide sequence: TGTGCCAGCAGCTTAGCCATGACAGGACCCCATAAGAACACCGGGGAGCTGTTTTTT. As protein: CASSLAMTGPHKNTGELFF.

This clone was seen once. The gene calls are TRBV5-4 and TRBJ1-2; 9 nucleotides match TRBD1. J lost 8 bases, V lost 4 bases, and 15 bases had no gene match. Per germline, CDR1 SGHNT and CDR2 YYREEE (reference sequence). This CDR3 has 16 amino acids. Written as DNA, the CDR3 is TGTGCCAGCAGCCCCCGAATCGGACAGGGGATAGAGGGCTACACCTTC. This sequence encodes CASSPRIGQGIEGYTF.

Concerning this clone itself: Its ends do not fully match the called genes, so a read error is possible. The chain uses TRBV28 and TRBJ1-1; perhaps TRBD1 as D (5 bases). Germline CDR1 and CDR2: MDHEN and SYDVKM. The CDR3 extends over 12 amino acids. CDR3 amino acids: CASAPPQGNGLF. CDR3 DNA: TGTGCCAGCGCACCACCTCAGGGTAATGGTCTCTTT. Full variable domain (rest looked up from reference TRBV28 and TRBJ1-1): DVKVTQSSRYLVKRTGEKVFLECVQDMDHENMFWYRQDPGLGLRLIYFSYDVKMKEKGDIPEGYSVSREKKERFSLILESASTNQTSMYLCASAPPQGNGLFGQGTRLTVV.

CDR3 in DNA: TGTGCCAGCAGTTCCACAGGGGCCCCGAACACCGGGGAGCTGTTTTTT. Encoded protein: CASSSTGAPNTGELFF. The chain has TRBV28 and TRBJ2-2; TRBD1 agrees at 7 bases. Unmatched junction bases numbered 5, after V lost 4 bases and J lost 0 bases. The CDR3 consists of 16 residues. Germline CDR1 reads MDHEN; CDR2 reads SYDVKM.

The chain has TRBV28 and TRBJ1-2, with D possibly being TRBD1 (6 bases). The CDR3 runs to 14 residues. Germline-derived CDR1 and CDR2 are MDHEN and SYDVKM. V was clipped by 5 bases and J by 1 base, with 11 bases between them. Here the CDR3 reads CASSPRTVNYGYTF. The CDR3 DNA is TGTGCCAGCAGTCCAAGGACAGTTAACTATGGCTACACCTTC.

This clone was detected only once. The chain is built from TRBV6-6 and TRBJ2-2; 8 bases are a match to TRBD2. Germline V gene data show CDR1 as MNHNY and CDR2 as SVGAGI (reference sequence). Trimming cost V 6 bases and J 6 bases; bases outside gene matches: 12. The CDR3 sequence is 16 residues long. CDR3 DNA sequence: TGTGCCAGCAGCCTATGGGGGACTAGTGGGCCCGGGGAGCTGTTTTTT. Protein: CASSLWGTSGPGELFF.